The clone carrying this T cell receptor (beta chain) was counted many times. These data belong to a study of T cells in Graves' hyperthyroidism and ophthalmopathy. The TCR beta CDR3 regions underwent amplification using RNA transcripts as the source. HTBI primers drove first-round RT-PCR of the TCR CDR3. TCRdb processed the multiplex PCR reads anew with MiXCR; each CDR3 protein has one entry. In the table there are around 190,000 distinct CDR3 sequences, 17% of which are singletons. V dropped 3 bases and J dropped 4 bases, with 15 bases sitting between them. The CDR3 length is 15 residues. Germline CDR1 reads MNHNS; CDR2 reads SASEGT.

This TCR derives from a woman aged 45-65 years with Graves' hyperthyroidism. V and J are TRBV6-1 and TRBJ1-2, with D tentatively TRBD1 (6 bases). Sequencing used blood. The CDR3, as DNA: TGTGCCAGCAGTGAGGGGGCGACAGCAGGCTATGGCTACACCTTC. This gives the protein CASSEGATAGYGYTF.